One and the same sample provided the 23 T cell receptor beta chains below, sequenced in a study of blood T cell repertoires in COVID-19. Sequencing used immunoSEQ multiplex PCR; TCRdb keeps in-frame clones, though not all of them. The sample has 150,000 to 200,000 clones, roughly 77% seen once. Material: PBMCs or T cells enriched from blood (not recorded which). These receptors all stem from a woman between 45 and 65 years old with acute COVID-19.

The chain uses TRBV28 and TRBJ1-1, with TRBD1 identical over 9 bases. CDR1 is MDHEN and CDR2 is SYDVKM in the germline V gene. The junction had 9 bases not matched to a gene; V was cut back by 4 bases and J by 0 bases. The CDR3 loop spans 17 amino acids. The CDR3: CASSSIWDRALNTEAFF. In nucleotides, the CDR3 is TGTGCCAGCAGTTCAATATGGGACAGGGCGTTGAACACTGAAGCTTTCTTT.

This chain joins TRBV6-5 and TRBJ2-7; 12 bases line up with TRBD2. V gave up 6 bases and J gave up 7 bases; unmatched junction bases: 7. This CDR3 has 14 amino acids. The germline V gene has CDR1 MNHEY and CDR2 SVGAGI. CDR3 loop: CASRGLAGLGEQYV. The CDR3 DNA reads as TGTGCCAGCAGGGGACTAGCGGGCTTGGGAGAGCAGTACGTC.

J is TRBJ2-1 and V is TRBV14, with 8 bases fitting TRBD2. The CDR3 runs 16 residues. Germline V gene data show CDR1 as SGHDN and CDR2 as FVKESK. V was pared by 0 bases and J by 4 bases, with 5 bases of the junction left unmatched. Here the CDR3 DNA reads TGTGCCAGCAGCCAAGATTGGGGCGGGGGGTACAATGAGCAGTTCTTC. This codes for CASSQDWGGGYNEQFF.

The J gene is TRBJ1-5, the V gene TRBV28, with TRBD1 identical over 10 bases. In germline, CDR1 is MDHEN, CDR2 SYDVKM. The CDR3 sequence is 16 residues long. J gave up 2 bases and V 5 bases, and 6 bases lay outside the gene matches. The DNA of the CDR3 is TGTGCCAGCAGTCGGACAGGGGGAGGAGGCAATCAGCCCCAGCATTTT. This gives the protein CASSRTGGGGNQPQHF.

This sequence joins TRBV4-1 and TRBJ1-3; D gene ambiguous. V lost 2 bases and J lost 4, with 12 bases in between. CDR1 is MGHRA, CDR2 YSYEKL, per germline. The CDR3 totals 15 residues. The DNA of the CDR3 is TGCGCCAGCAGCCAAACCATCGGTCCGGGAAACACCATATATTTT. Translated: CASSQTIGPGNTIYF.

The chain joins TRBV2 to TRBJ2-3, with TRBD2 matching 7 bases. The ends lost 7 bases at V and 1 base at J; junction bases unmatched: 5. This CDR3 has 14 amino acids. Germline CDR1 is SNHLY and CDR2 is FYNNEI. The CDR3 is CASNGGGRTDTQYF. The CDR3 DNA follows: TGTGCCAGCAATGGGGGGGGACGCACAGATACGCAGTATTTT.

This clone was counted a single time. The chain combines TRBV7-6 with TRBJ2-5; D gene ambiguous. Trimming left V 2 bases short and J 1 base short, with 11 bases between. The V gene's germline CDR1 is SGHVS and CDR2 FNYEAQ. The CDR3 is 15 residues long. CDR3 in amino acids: CASSLFESRQETQYF. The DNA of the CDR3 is TGTGCCAGCAGCTTATTTGAGTCCCGCCAAGAGACCCAGTACTTC.

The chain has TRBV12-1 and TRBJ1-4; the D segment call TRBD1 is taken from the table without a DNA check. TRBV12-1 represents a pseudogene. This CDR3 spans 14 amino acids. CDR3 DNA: TGTGCCCCTTGGGTAACAGGCCTTAATGAAAAACTGTTTTTT. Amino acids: CAPWVTGLNEKLFF.

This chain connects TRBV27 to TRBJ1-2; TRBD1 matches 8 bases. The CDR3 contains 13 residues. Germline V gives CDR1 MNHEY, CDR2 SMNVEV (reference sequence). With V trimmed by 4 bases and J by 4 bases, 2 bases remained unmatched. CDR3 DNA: TGTGCCAGCAGTTACCAGGGGGCCTATGGCTACACCTTC. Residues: CASSYQGAYGYTF.

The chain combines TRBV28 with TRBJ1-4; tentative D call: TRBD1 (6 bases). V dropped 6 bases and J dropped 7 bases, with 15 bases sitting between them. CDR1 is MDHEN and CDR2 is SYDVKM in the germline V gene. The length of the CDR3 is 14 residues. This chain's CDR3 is CASSYGQYFEKLFF. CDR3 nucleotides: TGTGCCAGCAGCTACGGACAGTATTTTGAAAAACTGTTTTTT.

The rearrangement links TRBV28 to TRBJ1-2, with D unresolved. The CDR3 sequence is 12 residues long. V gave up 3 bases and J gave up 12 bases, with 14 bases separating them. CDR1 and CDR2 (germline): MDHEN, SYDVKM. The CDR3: CASSLVAPCDTF. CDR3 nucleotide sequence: TGTGCCAGCAGTTTGGTAGCACCCTGCGACACCTTC.

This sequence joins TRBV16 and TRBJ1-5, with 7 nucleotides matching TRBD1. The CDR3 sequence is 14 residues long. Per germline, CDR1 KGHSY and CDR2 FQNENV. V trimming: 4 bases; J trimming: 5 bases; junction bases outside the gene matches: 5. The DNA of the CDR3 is TGTGCCAGCAGCCCGACAGGGCTCGATCAGCCCCAGCATTTT. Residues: CASSPTGLDQPQHF.

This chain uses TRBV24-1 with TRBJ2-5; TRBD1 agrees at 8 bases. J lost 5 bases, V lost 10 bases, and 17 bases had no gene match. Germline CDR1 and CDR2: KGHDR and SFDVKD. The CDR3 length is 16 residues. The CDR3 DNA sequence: TGTGCCACGACGCACCGCTCGTGGGCAGGGGGCGAGACCCAGTACTTC. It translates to CATTHRSWAGGETQYF.

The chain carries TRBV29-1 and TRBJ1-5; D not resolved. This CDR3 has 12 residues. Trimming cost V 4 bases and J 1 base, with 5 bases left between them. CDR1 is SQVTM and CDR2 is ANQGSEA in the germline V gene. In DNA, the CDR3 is TGCAGCGTTGCACAGAGCAATCAGCCCCAGCATTTT. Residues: CSVAQSNQPQHF.

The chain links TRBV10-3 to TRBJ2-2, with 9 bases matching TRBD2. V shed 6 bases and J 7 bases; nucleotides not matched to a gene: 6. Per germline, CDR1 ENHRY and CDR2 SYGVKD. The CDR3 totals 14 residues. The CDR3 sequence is CAISTGTSIGELFF. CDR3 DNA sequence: TGTGCCATCAGCACCGGGACTAGCATCGGGGAGCTGTTTTTT.

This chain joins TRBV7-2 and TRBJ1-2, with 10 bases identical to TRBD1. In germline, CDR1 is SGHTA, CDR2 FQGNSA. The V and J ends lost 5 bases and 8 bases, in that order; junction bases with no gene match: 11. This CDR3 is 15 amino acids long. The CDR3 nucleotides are TGTGCCAGCAGCCCATCCCCGGGACAGGGGAAAGGCTACACCTTC. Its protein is CASSPSPGQGKGYTF.

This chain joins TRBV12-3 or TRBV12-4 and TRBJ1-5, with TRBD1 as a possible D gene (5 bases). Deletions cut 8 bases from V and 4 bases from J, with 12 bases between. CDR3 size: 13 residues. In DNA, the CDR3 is TGTGCCAGCTCCGCCGGGGGGAATCAGCCCCAGCATTTT. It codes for CASSAGGNQPQHF.

This chain's CDR3 is CASSAAGGFGNTIYF. CDR3 in DNA: TGTGCCAGCAGCGCCGCGGGGGGGTTCGGAAACACCATATATTTT. The V call is TRBV9, the J call TRBJ1-3; possible D gene TRBD1, 5 bases. Per germline, CDR1 SGDLS and CDR2 YYNGEE. The CDR3 length is 15 residues. V shed 3 bases and J shed 4 bases, with 14 bases lying between them.

In nucleotides, the CDR3 is TGCGCCAGTTCTTCTCAGGACAGGGGGAGCAATCAGCCCCAGCATTTT. Translating it yields CASSSQDRGSNQPQHF. This chain uses TRBV10-2 with TRBJ1-5, with 10 bases identical to TRBD1. The V gene's germline CDR1 is WSHSY and CDR2 SAAADI. The CDR3 sequence is 16 residues long. The J segment lost 1 base and the V segment lost 9 bases, leaving 9 bases of the junction unmatched.

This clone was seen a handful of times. The CDR3 DNA follows: TGTGCCTGGAGTGGGAGTTTTGCTGGAAACACCATATATTTT. It translates to CAWSGSFAGNTIYF. The chain has TRBV30 and TRBJ1-3, with unresolved D. The CDR3 consists of 14 residues. Looked up from germline, CDR1 is GTSNPN and CDR2 is SVGIG (reference sequence). Trimming shortened V by 1 base and J by 2 bases, and 9 bases separated the two germline ends.

CDR3 sequence (DNA): TGTGCCAGCAGCTTACAGGGGAATTTGAACACTGAAGCTTTCTTT. Amino acid sequence: CASSLQGNLNTEAFF. This chain uses TRBV11-3 with TRBJ1-1; D may be TRBD1 (6 bases). Germline V lookup: CDR1 SGHNT, CDR2 YENEEA. CDR3 length: 15 residues. V gave up 2 bases and J gave up 0 bases, with 10 bases separating them. Using reference TRBV11-3 and TRBJ1-1 for the parts outside the CDR3, the full variable domain is EAGVVQSPRYKIIEKKQPVAFWCNPISGHNTLYWYLQNLGQGPELLIRYENEEAVDDSQLPKDRFSAERLKGVDSTLKIQPAELGDSAVYLCASSLQGNLNTEAFFGQGTRLTVV.

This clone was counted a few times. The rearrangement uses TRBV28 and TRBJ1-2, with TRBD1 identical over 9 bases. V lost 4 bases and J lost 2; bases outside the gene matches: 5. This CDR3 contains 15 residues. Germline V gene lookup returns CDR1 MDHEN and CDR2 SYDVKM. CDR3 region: CASSSTGTGNYGYTF. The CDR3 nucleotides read TGTGCCAGCAGTTCGACCGGGACAGGGAACTATGGCTACACCTTC.

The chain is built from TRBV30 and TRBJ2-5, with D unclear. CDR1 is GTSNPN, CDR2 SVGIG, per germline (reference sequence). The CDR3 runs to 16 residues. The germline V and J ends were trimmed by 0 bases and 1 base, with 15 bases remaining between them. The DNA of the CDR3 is TGTGCCTGGAGTGTATTAGGTCGACACTTCCAAGAGACCCAGTACTTC. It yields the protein CAWSVLGRHFQETQYF.